This T cell receptor (beta chain) was identified during a study of T cells after yellow fever vaccination (dated by TCRdb to about 2019). Regarding the study in general: The SMART-Seq v4 Ultra Low Input RNA kit was used to prepare libraries from fractions with low cell numbers. Bulk PBMC replicates and cell subsets were isolated from blood drawn at multiple timepoints before and after both primary and secondary immunization. Two healthy male donors, one aged 18 to 30 and one aged 30 to 40 years, made up the cohort. To track T-cell clones before and after primary and booster YFV17D yellow fever vaccination, bulk TCR alpha and beta repertoires were sequenced longitudinally.

The treatment or condition label here, explained by the study, means: live attenuated yellow fever vaccine strain. At each blood-draw timepoint, two biological replicates of bulk PBMCs were collected. A standard Ficoll-Paque protocol was used to isolate PBMCs from peripheral blood. RNA was extracted with TriZol from bulk PBMCs, CD4 and CD8 fractions, and dextramer-positive and dextramer-negative fractions. Synthesis of TCR cDNA relied on 5'RACE template switching, a step that introduced a universal primer site along with unique molecular identifiers. Priming for cDNA synthesis came from both the TCR alpha and TCR beta constant segments. Library amplification involved two PCR steps, and the second step added sample barcodes and sequencing adapters. Libraries were sequenced on Illumina HiSeq 2500 (2x100 bp) or NovaSeq (2x150 bp). In the authors' own workflow: Reads were demultiplexed and collapsed into UMI consensus sequences with MIGEC, and V(D)J alignment was performed with MiXCR. Vaccine-responding clonotypes were identified with edgeR using replicate PBMC samples, with FDR below 0.01 and a log2 fold change above 5 up to day 15 being required. Bulk clonotypes were assigned CD4 or CD8 identity according to which sequenced CD4 or CD8 repertoire held them at higher abundance. The raw public reads went through TCRdb reprocessing: fastp at Q25, MiXCR clone calling, in-frame beta chains kept. One record per CDR3 amino acid sequence lists the most common genes and DNA. TCRdb's processing, not the authors', yielded these V and J calls. This sample comprises 450,000 to 550,000 distinct CDR3 sequences, about a fifth of them detected only once. The ten top clones hold less than 20% of the sample.

As to this clonotype: There is no known antigen for this receptor. Base quality data are lacking; no much larger clone is found one base away.

Overall study results and their limits: Most clones expanded after primary vaccination were re-detected after the booster (almost 97% of CD4 and 88% of CD8), suggesting broad memory maintenance. A small fraction of clonotypes appeared in both the CD4 and CD8 compartments, likely as a result of convergent recombination. Because the study included only a couple of donors, the extent to which the findings can be generalized is limited. Because abundant contaminating clonotypes from the bulk population could be contained in FACS-sorted repertoires, computational filtering was required. Compared with the primary T-cell response, the secondary T-cell response was faster but weaker, reaching its peak on day 5 rather than on day 15.

The clonotype comes from a man younger than 35 who received the YFV17D yellow fever vaccine. The sequencing used PBMCs, collected about 21 days after the first yellow fever vaccination.

The CDR3 here reads CASSQGGQGSFGKLFF. In nucleotide form, the sequence is TGCGCCAGCAGCCAAGGGGGACAGGGATCGTTTGGAAAACTGTTTTTT. The rearrangement joined TRBV4-3 to TRBJ1-4, with 9 bases in between that match TRBD1. The CDR3 measures 16 amino acids from cysteine to phenylalanine. Only the CDR3 DNA stays, 48 bases, in frame from base 1. V ends up 1 base short and J 10 bases short, with an unmatched junction base count of 10. As encoded in the germline V gene, CDR1 is LGHNA while CDR2 is YSLEER.